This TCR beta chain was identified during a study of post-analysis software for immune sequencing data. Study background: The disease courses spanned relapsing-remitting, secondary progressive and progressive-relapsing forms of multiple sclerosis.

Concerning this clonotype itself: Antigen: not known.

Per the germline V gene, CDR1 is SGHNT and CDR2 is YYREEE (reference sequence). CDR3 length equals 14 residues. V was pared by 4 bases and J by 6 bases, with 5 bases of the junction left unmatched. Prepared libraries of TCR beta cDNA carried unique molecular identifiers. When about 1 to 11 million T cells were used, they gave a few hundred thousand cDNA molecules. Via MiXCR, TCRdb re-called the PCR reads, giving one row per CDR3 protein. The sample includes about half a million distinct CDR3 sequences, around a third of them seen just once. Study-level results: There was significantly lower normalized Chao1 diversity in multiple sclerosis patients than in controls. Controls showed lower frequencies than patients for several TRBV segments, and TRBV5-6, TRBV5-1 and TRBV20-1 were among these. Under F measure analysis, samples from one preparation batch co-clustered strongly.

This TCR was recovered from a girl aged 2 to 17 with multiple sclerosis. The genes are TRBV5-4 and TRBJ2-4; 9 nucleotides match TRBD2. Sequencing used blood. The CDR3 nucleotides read TGTGCCAGCAGCCCGAGCGGGGGGATAAACATTCAGTACTTC. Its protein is CASSPSGGINIQYF.